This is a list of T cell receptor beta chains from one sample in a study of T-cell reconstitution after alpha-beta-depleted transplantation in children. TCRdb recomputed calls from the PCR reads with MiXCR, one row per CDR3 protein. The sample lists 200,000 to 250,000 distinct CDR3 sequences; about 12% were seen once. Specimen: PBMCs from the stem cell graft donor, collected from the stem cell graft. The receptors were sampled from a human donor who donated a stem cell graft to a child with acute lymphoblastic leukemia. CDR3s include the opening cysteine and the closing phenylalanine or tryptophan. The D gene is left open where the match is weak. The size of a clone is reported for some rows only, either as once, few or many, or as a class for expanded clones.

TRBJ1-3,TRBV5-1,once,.,CASSTQGAGNTIYF,TGCGCCAGCAGCACCCAGGGAGCTGGAAACACCATATATTTT
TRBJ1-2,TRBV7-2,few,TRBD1,CASSISRTGVYGYTF,TGTGCCAGCAGCATATCAAGGACAGGGGTCTATGGCTACACCTTC
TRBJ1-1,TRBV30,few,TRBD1,CAGRQGLNTEAFF,TGTGCCGGACGACAGGGCTTGAACACTGAAGCTTTCTTT
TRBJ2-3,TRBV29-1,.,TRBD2,CSVEASGLTDTQYF,TGCAGCGTTGAAGCTAGCGGGCTCACAGATACGCAGTATTTT
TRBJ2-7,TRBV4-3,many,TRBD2,CASSRGTSVPYEQYF,TGCGCCAGCAGCCGCGGGACTAGCGTACCCTACGAGCAGTACTTC
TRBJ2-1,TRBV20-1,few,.,CSAQPSEQFF,TGCAGTGCTCAGCCATCTGAGCAGTTCTTC
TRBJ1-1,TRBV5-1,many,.,CASSLVPGAGTEAFF,TGCGCCAGCAGCTTGGTTCCGGGGGCCGGCACTGAAGCTTTCTTT
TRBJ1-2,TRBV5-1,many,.,CASTHRTDSNYGYTF,TGCGCCAGCACCCACCGGACAGACTCTAACTATGGCTACACCTTC
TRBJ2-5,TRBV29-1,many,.,CSGLVLGGETQYF,TGCAGTGGCCTGGTCCTCGGGGGAGAGACCCAGTACTTC
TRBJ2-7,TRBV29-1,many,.,CSVEDQKVQYF,TGCAGCGTTGAAGATCAGAAGGTGCAGTACTTC
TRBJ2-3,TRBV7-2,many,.,CASSLGAAPGADTQYF,TGTGCCAGCAGCTTAGGGGCCGCCCCAGGGGCAGATACGCAGTATTTT
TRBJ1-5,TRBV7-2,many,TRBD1,CASSPGQGLRQPQHF,TGTGCCAGCAGCCCGGGACAGGGGTTGAGGCAGCCCCAGCATTTT
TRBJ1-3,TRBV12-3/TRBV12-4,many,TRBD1,CASSFYRGGSGNTIYF,TGTGCCAGCAGTTTCTACAGGGGAGGCTCTGGAAACACCATATATTTT
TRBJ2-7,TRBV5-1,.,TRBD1,CASSLEGQNSYEQYF,TGCGCCAGCAGCTTGGAGGGACAGAACTCCTACGAGCAGTACTTC
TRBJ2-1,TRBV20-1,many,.,CSARVRLVYNEQFF,TGCAGTGCTAGAGTACGGCTCGTCTACAATGAGCAGTTCTTC
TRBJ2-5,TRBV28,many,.,CASSSGLERETQYF,TGTGCCAGCAGTTCAGGACTGGAGAGAGAGACCCAGTACTTC
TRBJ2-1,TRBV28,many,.,CASSTAGTTYNEQFF,TGTGCCAGCAGTACCGCCGGGACAACCTACAATGAGCAGTTCTTC
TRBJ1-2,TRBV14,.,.,CASSQASREYGYTF,TGTGCCAGCAGCCAAGCGTCACGGGAATATGGCTACACCTTC
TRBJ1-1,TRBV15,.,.,CATSTTQGEAFF,TGTGCCACCAGCACTACTCAGGGGGAAGCTTTCTTT
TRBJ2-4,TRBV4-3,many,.,CASSPDGTLSKNIQYF,TGCGCCAGCAGCCCCGACGGGACCCTATCCAAAAACATTCAGTACTTC
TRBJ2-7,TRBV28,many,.,CASSLGPLWYEQYF,TGTGCCAGCAGTTTAGGCCCGCTCTGGTACGAGCAGTACTTC
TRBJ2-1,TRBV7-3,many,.,CASSFTRDDEQFF,TGTGCCAGCAGCTTCACTAGAGACGATGAGCAGTTCTTC
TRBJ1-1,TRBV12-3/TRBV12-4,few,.,CASSFRQIDTEAFF,TGTGCCAGCAGTTTCCGACAAATCGACACTGAAGCTTTCTTT
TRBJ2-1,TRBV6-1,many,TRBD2,CASTSGRGAYNEQFF,TGTGCCAGCACTAGCGGGAGAGGGGCCTACAATGAGCAGTTCTTC
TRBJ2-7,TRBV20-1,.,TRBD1,CSAGPRDRPSYEQYF,TGCAGTGCTGGTCCCCGGGACAGGCCATCCTACGAGCAGTACTTC
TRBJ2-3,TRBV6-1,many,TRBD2,CASSELAGGPDTQYF,TGTGCCAGCAGTGAATTAGCGGGAGGCCCAGATACGCAGTATTTT
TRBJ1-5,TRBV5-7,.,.,CASSLGTGRNQPQHF,TGTGCCAGCAGCTTGGGAACCGGGAGAAATCAGCCCCAGCATTTT
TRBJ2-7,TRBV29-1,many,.,CSVESGSNPYEQYF,TGCAGCGTTGAAAGCGGGTCAAACCCCTACGAGCAGTACTTC
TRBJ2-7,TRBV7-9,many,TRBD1,CASSPTGAFSYEQYF,TGTGCCAGCAGCCCGACAGGGGCCTTCTCCTACGAGCAGTACTTC
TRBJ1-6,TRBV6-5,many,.,CASSYSGTSPLHF,TGTGCCAGCAGTTACTCGGGGACCTCACCCCTCCACTTT
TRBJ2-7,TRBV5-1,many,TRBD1,CASSWGQSYEQYF,TGCGCCAGCAGCTGGGGACAGTCCTACGAGCAGTACTTC
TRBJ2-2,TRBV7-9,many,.,CASSPPRGPGELFF,TGTGCCAGCAGCCCCCCACGGGGGCCCGGGGAGCTGTTTTTT
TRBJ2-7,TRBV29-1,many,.,CSVPGHHYEQYF,TGCAGCGTACCGGGACACCACTACGAGCAGTACTTC
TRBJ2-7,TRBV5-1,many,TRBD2,CASSFTVAGVDEQYF,TGCGCCAGCAGCTTTACCGTAGCGGGAGTTGACGAGCAGTACTTC
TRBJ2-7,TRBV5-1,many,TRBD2,CASSLAGGSTREQYF,TGCGCCAGCAGCTTGGCGGGCGGGAGTACGAGAGAGCAGTACTTC
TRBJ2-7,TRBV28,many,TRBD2,CASSSPRTSGRISEQYF,TGTGCCAGCAGTTCCCCCCGGACTAGCGGGAGGATCAGTGAGCAGTACTTC
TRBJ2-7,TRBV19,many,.,CASSPKSAADEQYF,TGTGCCAGTAGTCCCAAGAGCGCCGCGGACGAGCAGTACTTC
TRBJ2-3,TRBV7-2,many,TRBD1,CASSRDRASTDTQYF,TGTGCCAGCAGCCGGGACAGGGCTAGCACAGATACGCAGTATTTT
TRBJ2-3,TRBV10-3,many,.,CAISGKIAAEDPHTDTQYF,TGTGCCATCAGTGGCAAAATAGCGGCCGAGGATCCCCACACAGATACGCAGTATTTT
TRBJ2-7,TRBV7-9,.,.,CASSLKGDISYEQYF,TGTGCCAGCAGCTTAAAGGGGGACATCTCCTACGAGCAGTACTTC
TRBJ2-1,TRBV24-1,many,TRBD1,CATSSGTGGYNEQFF,TGTGCCACCAGCTCCGGGACAGGGGGATACAATGAGCAGTTCTTC